This passage covers 26 T cell receptor beta chains from one sample sequenced in a study of control samples from healthy donors and cancer patients. Measured with immunoSEQ multiplex PCR; TCRdb has only the in-frame clones, and not every one. Here the sample spans under 200,000 clones, just over 95% being singletons. The specimen was blood. These receptors were collected from a woman aged 25 to 45 in good health.

The genes are TRBV6-5 and TRBJ2-6; D call uncertain. Germline lookup yields CDR1 MNHEY and CDR2 SVGAGI. Trimming took 8 bases from V and 2 from J, leaving 13 bases between them. This CDR3 has 15 residues. The CDR3 spells CASQAELAGANVLTF. The CDR3 bases are TGTGCCAGCCAGGCGGAGTTGGCTGGGGCCAACGTCCTGACTTTC.

The chain is built from TRBV29-1 and TRBJ1-3; D is possibly TRBD1 (5 bases). V dropped 2 bases and J dropped 6 bases, with 14 bases sitting between them. Looked up from germline, CDR1 is SQVTM and CDR2 is ANQGSEA. This CDR3 has 14 amino acids. CDR3 loop: CSVERPGPANTIYF. In DNA form, the CDR3 reads TGCAGCGTTGAACGCCCAGGGCCCGCAAACACCATATATTTT.

The CDR3 DNA sequence: TGTGCCACCAGCAGAGAATTGGCCACTATGAACACTGAAGCTTTCTTT. Translating it yields CATSRELATMNTEAFF. The chain combines TRBV15 with TRBJ1-1; D is ambiguous. Trimming left V 0 bases short and J 0 bases short, with 11 bases between. In germline, CDR1 is LNHNV, CDR2 YYDKDF (reference sequence). CDR3 length equals 16 residues.

The chain joins TRBV2 to TRBJ2-2; unclear D gene. Germline V CDR1 and CDR2: SNHLY, FYNNEI. Trimming took 6 bases from V and 0 from J, leaving 8 bases between them. This CDR3 region has 14 residues. CDR3 loop: CASRSQSNTGELFF. In nucleotides, the CDR3 is TGTGCCAGCAGGTCTCAGTCGAACACCGGGGAGCTGTTTTTT.

J is TRBJ1-6 and V is TRBV2; D gene unclear. CDR3 length: 17 amino acids. V dropped 3 bases and J dropped 0 bases, with 12 bases sitting between them. Germline values: CDR1 SNHLY, CDR2 FYNNEI. This CDR3 reads CASSEMVPSSYNSPLHF. CDR3 nucleotides: TGTGCCAGCAGTGAGATGGTGCCGAGCTCCTATAATTCACCCCTCCACTTT.

The rearrangement links TRBV11-2 to TRBJ1-3, with 7 bases identical to TRBD1. The V and J ends lost 5 bases and 0 bases, in that order; junction bases with no gene match: 4. The V gene's germline CDR1 is SGHAT and CDR2 FQNNGV. The CDR3 is made up of 15 amino acids. The CDR3: CASSPQGVSGNTIYF. The CDR3 DNA is TGTGCCAGCAGCCCTCAGGGGGTCTCTGGAAACACCATATATTTT.

In this sample, this clone turned up once. The chain joins TRBV9 to TRBJ2-2, with TRBD1 matching 7 bases. There are 15 residues in the CDR3. The junction had 4 bases not matched to a gene; V was cut back by 1 base and J by 4 bases. In germline, CDR1 is SGDLS, CDR2 YYNGEE. CDR3 protein: CASSVQGVFTGELFF. In DNA, the CDR3 is TGTGCCAGCAGCGTACAGGGGGTCTTCACCGGGGAGCTGTTTTTT. Full variable domain (remainder filled in from reference TRBV9 and TRBJ2-2): DSGVTQTPKHLITATGQRVTLRCSPRSGDLSVYWYQQSLDQGLQFLIQYYNGEERAKGNILERFSAQQFPDLHSELNLSSLELGDSALYFCASSVQGVFTGELFFGEGSRLTVL.

The chain links TRBV13 to TRBJ1-2; D call uncertain. Germline loops: CDR1 PRHDT, CDR2 FYEKMQ (reference sequence). This CDR3 is built from 11 residues. V was shortened by 5 bases and J by 0 bases, with 1 base between the two germline ends. The CDR3 loop reads CASSPNYGYTF. In nucleotides, the CDR3 is TGTGCCAGCAGCCCTAACTATGGCTACACCTTC.

The chain combines TRBV11-2 with TRBJ2-4; 9 bases fit TRBD1. With 5 bases clipped from V and 0 bases from J, the junction kept 5 bases outside the gene matches. Germline CDR1 SGHAT, CDR2 FQNNGV. The CDR3 is made up of 16 amino acids. CDR3 amino acids: CASSPGQGRAKNIQYF. As DNA, the CDR3 is TGTGCCAGCAGCCCCGGACAGGGGAGAGCCAAAAACATTCAGTACTTC.

The chain recombines TRBV5-6 with TRBJ2-5; TRBD2 agrees at 7 bases. J was trimmed by 4 bases and V by 0 bases; bases with no gene match: 6. Germline V lookup: CDR1 SGHDT, CDR2 YYEEEE. The CDR3 runs 15 residues. The CDR3 loop is CASSLARGGPETQYF. DNA for the CDR3: TGTGCCAGCAGCTTGGCGAGGGGAGGGCCAGAGACCCAGTACTTC.

This clone was seen a single time. The genes are TRBV7-2 and TRBJ2-7; possible D gene TRBD1, 6 bases. V was clipped by 0 bases and J by 3 bases, with 12 bases between them. This CDR3 comprises 15 residues. Germline V gives CDR1 SGHTA, CDR2 FQGNSA. CDR3 region: CASSLALGQHYEQYF. The CDR3 DNA is TGTGCCAGCAGCTTAGCTCTCGGACAGCACTACGAGCAGTACTTC.

V gene TRBV6-5 combines with J gene TRBJ1-6; 8 bases align to TRBD1. The CDR3 contains 14 residues. Germline loops: CDR1 MNHEY, CDR2 SVGAGI. V lost 7 bases and J lost 7; bases outside the gene matches: 6. The CDR3 nucleotides are TGTGCCAGCAACGACAGGGGAGAGAATTCACCCCTCCACTTT. Protein: CASNDRGENSPLHF.

The chain carries TRBV6-1 and TRBJ1-5, with unresolved D. Trimming took off 4 bases at V and 4 bases at J, with 5 bases between the two ends. CDR3 length equals 12 residues. CDR1 is MNHNS, CDR2 SASEGT, per germline. The CDR3: CASSGPNQPQHF. In nucleotides, the CDR3 is TGTGCCAGCAGTGGGCCGAATCAGCCCCAGCATTTT.

CDR3 DNA: TGTGCCAGCAGCTTATACTACGAGCAGTACTTC. It translates to CASSLYYEQYF. J is TRBJ2-7 and V is TRBV7-9; no reliable D call. V lost 2 bases to trimming and J lost 3 bases, with 2 bases between them. The CDR3 consists of 11 residues. Germline values: CDR1 SEHNR, CDR2 FQNEAQ (reference sequence).

This chain uses TRBV5-4 with TRBJ2-2; a possible D gene is TRBD2 (6 bases). This CDR3 is 15 amino acids long. Germline CDR1 SGHNT, CDR2 YYREEE (reference sequence). V gave up 4 bases and J gave up 6 bases, with 16 bases separating them. CDR3 coding DNA: TGTGCCAGCAGCCCCGGGGGATCTAGGGCCGGGGAGCTGTTTTTT. This gives the protein CASSPGGSRAGELFF.

The V gene is TRBV18, the J gene TRBJ2-1; D is unresolved. The CDR3 contains 11 residues. Between the trimmed V and J ends, which lost 2 bases and 8 bases, there was a span of 4 bases. Germline V gene sequence: CDR1 KGHSH, CDR2 LQKENI. CDR3 protein: CASSPVDEQFF. As DNA, the CDR3 is TGTGCCAGCTCACCAGTGGATGAGCAGTTCTTC.

V gene TRBV3-1 (or the pseudogene TRBV3-2) combines with J gene TRBJ2-7, with 8 nucleotides matching TRBD1. Germline CDR1 and CDR2: LGHDT and YNNKEL (reference sequence). After removal of 4 bases from V and 0 bases from J, the junction contained 5 bases not matched to a gene. This CDR3 contains 15 residues. The DNA for the CDR3 is TGTGCCAGCAGCCCCCGGGGACAGGTCTCCTACGAGCAGTACTTC. Translating gives CASSPRGQVSYEQYF.

This sequence joins TRBV14 and TRBJ2-1, with TRBD2 identical over 7 bases. The length of the CDR3 is 13 residues. The V and J ends lost 6 bases and 2 bases, in that order; junction bases with no gene match: 1. CDR1 and CDR2 (germline): SGHDN, FVKESK. The CDR3 DNA sequence: TGTGCCAGCAGAGCGGGAACCTACAATGAGCAGTTCTTC. Its translation is CASRAGTYNEQFF.

The chain recombines TRBV28 with TRBJ2-5; 14 nucleotides match TRBD2. The CDR3 covers 21 residues. The ends lost 4 bases at V and 4 bases at J; junction bases unmatched: 20. CDR1 and CDR2 from the germline V gene are MDHEN and SYDVKM. CDR3 residues: CASSSSLGDRRLAGGAETQYF. The CDR3 nucleotides are TGTGCCAGCAGTTCTTCCCTCGGGGACAGGCGACTAGCGGGGGGGGCAGAGACCCAGTACTTC.

The rearrangement joins TRBV3-1 (or the pseudogene TRBV3-2) to TRBJ2-1; 8 bases are a match to TRBD1. Germline CDR1 and CDR2: LGHDT and YNNKEL (reference sequence). The CDR3 is 19 residues long. V lost 8 bases to trimming and J lost 7 bases; unmatched junction nucleotides: 25. CDR3: CASSLHPGQGKTSGNEQFF. The CDR3 nucleotides are TGTGCCAGCTCCCTCCACCCCGGACAGGGCAAAACTAGTGGAAATGAGCAGTTCTTC.

The rearrangement links TRBV10-2 to TRBJ1-3; D unresolved. CDR3 size: 15 residues. V lost 3 bases and J lost 0, with 9 bases in between. The germline V gene has CDR1 WSHSY and CDR2 SAAADI. The CDR3 bases are TGCGCCAGCAGTGAAACACGAAACTCTGGAAACACCATATATTTT. It translates to CASSETRNSGNTIYF.

V usage is TRBV28 and J usage is TRBJ2-7; weak D call: TRBD1 (6 bases). The V and J ends lost 4 bases and 5 bases respectively, with 15 bases between them. Germline CDR1 reads MDHEN; CDR2 reads SYDVKM. CDR3 size: 14 residues. The CDR3 sequence is CASSSNSGHHEQYF. For the CDR3, the DNA is TGTGCCAGCAGTTCCAACTCGGGACACCACGAGCAGTACTTC.

V gene TRBV4-1 combines with J gene TRBJ2-1, with 12 positions matching TRBD2. The CDR3 extends over 15 amino acids. The trim removed 6 bases at V and 10 bases at J, leaving 10 bases unmatched. Germline loops: CDR1 MGHRA, CDR2 YSYEKL. This CDR3 is CASRPTSGRIFEQFF. The CDR3 DNA is TGCGCCAGCAGGCCGACTAGCGGGAGAATTTTCGAGCAGTTCTTC.

The chain is built from TRBV6-5 and TRBJ1-5, with D possibly being TRBD1 (5 bases). Germline V lookup: CDR1 MNHEY, CDR2 SVGAGI. V was clipped by 7 bases and J by 9 bases, with 10 bases between them. The CDR3 totals 11 residues. DNA for the CDR3: TGTGCCAGCACCTCAGGGACGCCCCAGCATTTT. It yields the protein CASTSGTPQHF.

The chain joins TRBV5-4 to TRBJ2-1; D is perhaps TRBD2 (6 bases). Trimming removed 4 bases at V and 2 bases at J, with 16 bases between. Germline V CDR1 and CDR2: SGHNT, YYREEE (reference sequence). CDR3 size: 16 residues. The CDR3 protein is CASSASSADTYNEQFF. In nucleotides, the CDR3 is TGTGCCAGCAGCGCCTCTAGCGCCGACACCTACAATGAGCAGTTCTTC. Drawing the rest from reference TRBV5-4 and TRBJ2-1, the complete variable domain is ETGVTQSPTHLIKTRGQQVTLRCSSQSGHNTVSWYQQALGQGPQFIFQYYREEENGRGNFPPRFSGLQFPNYSSELNVNALELDDSALYLCASSASSADTYNEQFFGPGTRLTVL.

The chain carries TRBV7-9 and TRBJ2-1, with 10 nucleotides matching TRBD2. The V gene's germline CDR1 is SEHNR and CDR2 FQNEAQ (reference sequence). This CDR3 contains 14 residues. The ends lost 1 base at V and 9 bases at J; junction bases unmatched: 3. CDR3 nucleotides: TGTGCCAGCAGCTTAGAAGCGGGAGGGAGTGAGCAGTTCTTC. Protein: CASSLEAGGSEQFF.